Sequencing of this T cell receptor beta chain was carried out in a study of molecular identifiers for immune sequencing clone quantification. This clonotype was counted at least ten times. What it recognizes is unknown. This CDR3 spans 15 amino acids. Germline V lookup: CDR1 LGHDT, CDR2 YNNKEL (reference sequence). V was clipped by 3 bases and J by 0 bases, with 11 bases between them. Methods described previously, with TCR primers listed, were used for bulk TCR libraries. TCRdb itself ran the PCR reads through MiXCR, one entry per CDR3 protein. The sample lists 85,000 to 90,000 distinct CDR3 sequences, roughly 19% occurring once. General study findings and limits: Jurkat TCR RNA that was spiked in from one cell was reportedly detectable among one million naive cells.

This chain joins TRBV3-1 and TRBJ1-1; TRBD1 might be the D (5 bases). This receptor was obtained from a human donor in good health. Some libraries in this study had Jurkat cell RNA spiked in. Specimen: naive CD8+ T cells from blood, with Jurkat cell RNA spiked in. Subset here: FACS-sorted CD8+CD4-CCR7+CD45RA+ naive T cells. The DNA of the CDR3 is TGTGCCAGCAGCCAGCCGACAGCGCTGAACACTGAAGCTTTCTTT. Its translation is CASSQPTALNTEAFF.